The 17 T cell receptor beta chains listed next were all sequenced from one sample in a study of cytomegalovirus exposure and HLA in healthy donors. Sequencing was performed with immunoSEQ multiplex PCR; in TCRdb, only in-frame clones are kept and a portion is missing. Of roughly 120,000 clones listed, over 65% are singletons. Material: PBMCs. Receptors were obtained from a woman under 40 in good health and CMV-seronegative.

This chain links TRBV6-5 with TRBJ1-1, with a tentative D call TRBD1 (5 bases). The CDR3 is 14 amino acids. Per the germline V gene, CDR1 is MNHEY and CDR2 is SVGAGI. V gave up 5 bases and J gave up 4 bases, with 14 bases separating them. The CDR3 spells CASSAGRLGTEAFF. In nucleotides, the CDR3 is TGTGCCAGCAGTGCAGGGCGCTTGGGCACTGAAGCTTTCTTT.

The chain is built from TRBV30 and TRBJ2-5; tentative D call: TRBD2 (6 bases). Germline V gives CDR1 GTSNPN, CDR2 SVGIG (reference sequence). The CDR3 runs to 14 residues. Trimming stripped 0 bases from V and 2 bases from J, with 10 bases between. DNA of the CDR3: TGTGCCTGGAGTGTCTTCGGGGGACAAGAGACCCAGTACTTC. Protein: CAWSVFGGQETQYF. The variable domain in full, completed from reference TRBV30 and TRBJ2-5, reads SQTIHQWPATLVQPVGSPLSLECTVEGTSNPNLYWYRQAAGRGLQLLFYSVGIGQISSEVPQNLSASRPQDRQFILSSKKLLLSDSGFYLCAWSVFGGQETQYFGPGTRLLVL.

The rearrangement links TRBV11-2 to TRBJ1-1, with D possibly TRBD1 on 5 matching bases. The CDR3 contains 14 residues. V lost 1 base and J lost 7, with 13 bases in between. Germline V CDR1 and CDR2: SGHAT, FQNNGV. The chain's CDR3 is CASSLARGPSEAFF. CDR3 bases: TGTGCCAGCAGCTTAGCTAGGGGCCCTAGTGAAGCTTTCTTT.

V is TRBV6-5 and J is TRBJ1-1; D gene uncertain. Between the trimmed V and J ends, which lost 0 bases and 0 bases, there was a span of 8 bases. The CDR3 is made up of 15 amino acids. Germline V lookup: CDR1 MNHEY, CDR2 SVGAGI. In DNA, the CDR3 is TGTGCCAGCAGTTACTCGATAGCGGTGAACACTGAAGCTTTCTTT. It codes for CASSYSIAVNTEAFF.

The V and J genes are TRBV7-6 and TRBJ2-3; TRBD2 agrees at 16 bases. V lost 3 bases to trimming and J lost 2 bases; unmatched junction nucleotides: 8. CDR1 is SGHVS, CDR2 FNYEAQ, per germline. The CDR3 spans 19 residues. CDR3 sequence (DNA): TGTGCCAGCAGCTTTGAGGGACTAGCGGGGGGGGGAACCACAGATACGCAGTATTTT. This encodes CASSFEGLAGGGTTDTQYF.

The J gene is TRBJ1-1, the V gene TRBV5-1; D not resolved. The CDR3 runs 17 residues. V dropped 0 bases and J dropped 1 base, with 16 bases sitting between them. Germline loops: CDR1 SGHRS, CDR2 YFSETQ. CDR3 bases: TGCGCCAGCAGCTTGGCCGGTGGGAGGTACGGGAACACTGAAGCTTTCTTT. The encoded protein is CASSLAGGRYGNTEAFF.

This clone was observed a single time. The CDR3, as DNA: TGTGCCTGGAGTAGCGGTGGGTCGAACACTGAAGCTTTCTTT. Its protein product is CAWSSGGSNTEAFF. V is TRBV30 and J is TRBJ1-1, with D uncertain. The CDR3 has 14 residues. From germline, CDR1 is GTSNPN and CDR2 SVGIG (reference sequence). The germline V and J ends were trimmed by 2 bases and 1 base, with 11 bases remaining between them.

The chain recombines TRBV5-4 with TRBJ2-2; possible D gene TRBD1, 6 bases. The V gene's germline CDR1 is SGHNT and CDR2 YYREEE (reference sequence). This CDR3 is built from 15 residues. Trimming left V 4 bases short and J 1 base short, with 11 bases between. The DNA of the CDR3 is TGTGCCAGCAGCGCTCGACAGGAGAACACCGGGGAGCTGTTTTTT. Its protein product is CASSARQENTGELFF. Full variable domain (outside the CDR3, taken from reference TRBV5-4 and TRBJ2-2): ETGVTQSPTHLIKTRGQQVTLRCSSQSGHNTVSWYQQALGQGPQFIFQYYREEENGRGNFPPRFSGLQFPNYSSELNVNALELDDSALYLCASSARQENTGELFFGEGSRLTVL.

The J gene is TRBJ2-7, the V gene TRBV4-1; TRBD2 matches 13 bases. V trimming: 3 bases; J trimming: 2 bases; junction bases outside the gene matches: 4. In germline, CDR1 is MGHRA, CDR2 YSYEKL. CDR3 size: 16 residues. CDR3 protein: CASSHVLAGGPYEQYF. CDR3 bases: TGCGCCAGCAGCCACGTACTAGCGGGGGGGCCCTACGAGCAGTACTTC.

A note on this clone: Sequence at one end of the junction differs from germline and may be a read error. V is TRBV28 and J is TRBJ1-5; D is possibly TRBD1 (5 bases). Germline CDR1 and CDR2: MDHEN and SYDVKM. This CDR3 has 14 amino acids. Here the CDR3 DNA reads TGTGCCAGCAGGCATGGCCAGGGCAACCAGCCCCAGCATTTT. Translating it yields CASRHGQGNQPQHF. Using reference TRBV28 and TRBJ1-5 for the parts outside the CDR3, the full variable domain is DVKVTQSSRYLVKRTGEKVFLECVQDMDHENMFWYRQDPGLGLRLIYFSYDVKMKEKGDIPEGYSVSREKKERFSLILESASTNQTSMYLCASRHGQGNQPQHFGDGTRLSIL.

A single count supports this clone. CDR3 in amino acids: CSAAGGETQYF. Written as DNA, the CDR3 is TGCAGTGCCGCGGGGGGAGAGACCCAGTACTTC. This chain uses TRBV20-1 with TRBJ2-5; TRBD2 matches 8 bases. Unmatched junction bases numbered 1, after V lost 6 bases and J lost 4 bases. There are 11 residues in the CDR3. The germline gives CDR1 DFQATT, CDR2 SNEGSKA (reference sequence).

This clone was seen more than once but under ten times. This chain joins TRBV2 and TRBJ1-2; D is ambiguous. CDR3 size: 13 residues. Germline V gene sequence: CDR1 SNHLY, CDR2 FYNNEI. Trimming cost V 7 bases and J 4 bases, with 13 bases left between them. CDR3 loop: CASNGGGFYGYTF. The CDR3 DNA follows: TGTGCCAGCAATGGCGGAGGGTTCTATGGCTACACCTTC.

The chain carries TRBV11-3 and TRBJ2-1, with unresolved D. This CDR3 is built from 14 residues. Germline lookup yields CDR1 SGHNT and CDR2 YENEEA. V was shortened by 1 base and J by 5 bases, with 9 bases between the two germline ends. CDR3: CASSLARLDNEQFF. CDR3 nucleotides: TGTGCCAGCAGCTTAGCCAGGCTGGACAATGAGCAGTTCTTC.

The chain uses TRBV2 and TRBJ2-5, with 10 bases fitting TRBD1. The CDR3 is 14 amino acids. J lost 6 bases, V lost 3 bases, and 4 bases had no gene match. The germline CDR1 and CDR2 sequences are SNHLY and FYNNEI. The CDR3 spells CASSDDRGQQTQYF. CDR3 bases: TGTGCCAGCAGTGACGACAGGGGGCAACAGACCCAGTACTTC.

The chain has TRBV18 and TRBJ2-7; the D gene is possibly TRBD1 (6 bases). Per the germline V gene, CDR1 is KGHSH and CDR2 is LQKENI. With 2 bases removed from V and 5 bases from J, the gap between germline ends came to 7 bases. The CDR3 totals 12 residues. CDR3 in DNA: TGTGCCAGCTCACCAAGGGGGAACGAGCAGTACTTC. Amino acids: CASSPRGNEQYF.

V gene TRBV7-2 combines with J gene TRBJ2-1; 10 nucleotides match TRBD2. CDR1 SGHTA and CDR2 FQGNSA come from the germline V gene. Unmatched junction bases numbered 6, after V lost 6 bases and J lost 4 bases. The CDR3 has 15 residues. CDR3 residues: CASSREAGGYNEQFF. The CDR3 DNA follows: TGTGCCAGCAGTAGAGAAGCGGGGGGGTACAATGAGCAGTTCTTC.

The chain has TRBV5-4 and TRBJ1-4; D may be TRBD1 (5 bases). Germline CDR1 and CDR2: SGHNT and YYREEE (reference sequence). V was trimmed by 4 bases and J by 6 bases, leaving 13 bases between them. The CDR3 loop spans 14 amino acids. In DNA form, the CDR3 reads TGTGCCAGCAGCCCCCCGGGGGAAGATGAAAAACTGTTTTTT. This translates into CASSPPGEDEKLFF.